The table lists the clone carrying this T cell receptor (beta chain) with a few counts. The data are from a study of response to subunit inactivated influenza vaccine. TCRdb ran MiXCR on the RT-PCR reads and lists one entry per CDR3 protein. In the table there are about 540,000 distinct CDR3 sequences, roughly 25% of which are singletons. The CDR3 has 15 amino acids. Germline V CDR1 and CDR2: SGHDN, FVKESK. Trimming removed 5 bases from V and 8 bases from J; junction bases left unmatched: 10. This sample was shared with a second study, whose subject was T cells expressing NK-cell markers. That report adds: Template switching by 5'RACE with UMIs generated the TCR beta cDNA. Out of eight donors sequenced, seven tested HCMV-seropositive and the remaining one seronegative.

The TCR was taken from a middle-aged man who received an inactivated influenza vaccine. This chain links TRBV14 with TRBJ1-4; 8 nucleotides match TRBD1. The material was CD4+ T cells sorted from PBMCs, obtained roughly 13 days after vaccination. In DNA form, the CDR3 reads TGTGCCAGCAGCACCCAGGGGGCGAAACGAGAAAAACTGTTTTTT. It is translated as CASSTQGAKREKLFF.